This entry describes one TCR beta chain. Its antigen remains unknown. The same CDR3 also results from other DNA sequences found in this sample. Per the original methods: ImmunoSEQ junction-only sequences lacked quality scores, so their filtering differed. Only in-frame clones appear in the TCRdb table, and some are missing; sequencing was by immunoSEQ multiplex PCR. That table is the source of V, J and clone size, and D and trimming were worked out from the DNA. This table has millions of clones, 95% appearing once. These data are taken from a study of shared clonotypes between healthy human individuals. Study details: Researchers drew samples from a couple of women and three men aged 18 to 49. Study-level findings and limits: Donor scarcity curtailed the genetic and exposure-history diversity represented herein.

The germline CDR1 and CDR2 sequences are ENHRY and SYGVKD. The V end was cut by 0 bases, the J end by 5 bases, with 10 bases between. The CDR3 has 14 residues. The specimen sequenced was naive CD4+ T cells sorted from blood. Subset noted: CD45RA+ positively selected. The chain carries TRBV10-3 and TRBJ1-2; D remains unclear. The sequence came from a man between 18 and 35 years old in good health. CDR3 loop: CAISESGGSYGYTF. The DNA of the CDR3 is TGTGCCATCAGTGAGTCAGGCGGATCATATGGCTACACCTTC.